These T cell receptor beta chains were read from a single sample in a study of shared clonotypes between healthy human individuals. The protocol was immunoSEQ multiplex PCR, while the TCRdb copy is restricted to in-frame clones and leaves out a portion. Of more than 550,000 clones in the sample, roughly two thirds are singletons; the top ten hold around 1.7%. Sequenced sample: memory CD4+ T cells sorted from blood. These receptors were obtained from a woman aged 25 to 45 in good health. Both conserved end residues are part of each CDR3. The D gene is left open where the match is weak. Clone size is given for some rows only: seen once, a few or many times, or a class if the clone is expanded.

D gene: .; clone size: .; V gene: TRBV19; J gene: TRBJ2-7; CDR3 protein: CASSISRVTYEQYF
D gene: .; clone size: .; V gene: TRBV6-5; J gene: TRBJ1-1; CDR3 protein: CASSHREAEAFF
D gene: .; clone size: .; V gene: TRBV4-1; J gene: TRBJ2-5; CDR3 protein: CASSQAAGETQYF
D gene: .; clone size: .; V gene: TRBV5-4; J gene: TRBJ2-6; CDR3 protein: CASSWSGSGANVLTF
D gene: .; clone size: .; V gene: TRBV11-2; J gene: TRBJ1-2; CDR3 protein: CASSLSAIWVNYGYTF
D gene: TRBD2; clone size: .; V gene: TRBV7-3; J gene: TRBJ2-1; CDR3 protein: CASSLDRSLAGNEQFF
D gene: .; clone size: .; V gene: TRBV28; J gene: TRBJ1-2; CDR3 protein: CASGIGGYGYTF
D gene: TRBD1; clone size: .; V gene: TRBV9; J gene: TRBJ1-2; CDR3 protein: CASRGKTGDGYTF
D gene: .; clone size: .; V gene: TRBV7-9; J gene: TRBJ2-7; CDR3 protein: CASSFSALLAPEQYF
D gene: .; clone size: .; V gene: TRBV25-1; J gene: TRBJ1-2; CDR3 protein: CASSPGTNYGYTF
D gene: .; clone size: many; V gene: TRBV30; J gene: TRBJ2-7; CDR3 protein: CAWSIGQYEQYF
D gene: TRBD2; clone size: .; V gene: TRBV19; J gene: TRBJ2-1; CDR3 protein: CASSMSSGSFNEQFF
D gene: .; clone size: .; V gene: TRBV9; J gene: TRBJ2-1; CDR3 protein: CASSVGATSGSYNEQFF
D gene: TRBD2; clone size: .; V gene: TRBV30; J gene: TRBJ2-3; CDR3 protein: CAWTVGGLAGGTDTQYF
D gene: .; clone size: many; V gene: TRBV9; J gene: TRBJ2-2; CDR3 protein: CASSVAYNTGELFF
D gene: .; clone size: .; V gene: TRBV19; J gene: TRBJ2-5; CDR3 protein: CASSIVSGVETQYF
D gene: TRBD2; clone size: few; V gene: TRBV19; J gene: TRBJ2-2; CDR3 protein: CASSEQRAGEGTGELFF
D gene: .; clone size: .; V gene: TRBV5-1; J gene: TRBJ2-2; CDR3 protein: CASSRDQNTGELFF
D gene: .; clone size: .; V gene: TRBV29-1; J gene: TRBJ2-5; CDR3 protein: CSVDFASRAGAQYF
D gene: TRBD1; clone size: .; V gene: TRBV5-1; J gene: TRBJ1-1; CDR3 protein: CASSTQGASDTEAFF
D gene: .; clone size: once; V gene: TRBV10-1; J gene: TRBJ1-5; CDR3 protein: CASSESGHQPQHF
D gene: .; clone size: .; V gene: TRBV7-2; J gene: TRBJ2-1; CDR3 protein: CASSFRSRGMGDEQFF
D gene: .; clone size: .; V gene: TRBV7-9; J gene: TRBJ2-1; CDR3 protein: CASSFTGTANEQFF
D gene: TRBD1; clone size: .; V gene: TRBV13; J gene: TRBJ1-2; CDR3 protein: CASTGQVTNYGYTF
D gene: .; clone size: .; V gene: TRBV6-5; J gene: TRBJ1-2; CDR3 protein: CASSYSPTVNYGYTF
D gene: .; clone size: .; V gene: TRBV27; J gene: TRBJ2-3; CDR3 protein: CASSLSLVRDTQYF
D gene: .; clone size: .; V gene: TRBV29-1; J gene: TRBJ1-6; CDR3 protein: CSVSETEDSPLHF
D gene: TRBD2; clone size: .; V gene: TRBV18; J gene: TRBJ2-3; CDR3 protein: CASSLRLAASTDTQYF
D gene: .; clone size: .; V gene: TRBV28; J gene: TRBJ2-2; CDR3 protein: CASRSSSPNTGELFF
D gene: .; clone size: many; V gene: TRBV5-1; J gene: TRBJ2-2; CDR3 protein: CASSRTGGDTNTGELFF
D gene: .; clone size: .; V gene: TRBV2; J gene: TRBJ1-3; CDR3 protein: CASSGEGFSGNTIYF
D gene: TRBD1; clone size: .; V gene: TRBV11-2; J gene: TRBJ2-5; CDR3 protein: CASSPRTGGLWETQYF
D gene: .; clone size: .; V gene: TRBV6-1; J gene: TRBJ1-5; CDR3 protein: CASSEWGGAKFNQPQHF
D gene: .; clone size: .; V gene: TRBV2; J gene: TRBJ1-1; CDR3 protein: CASTSEDSGTEAFF
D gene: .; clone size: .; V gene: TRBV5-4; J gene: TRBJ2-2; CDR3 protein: CASSLQNTGELFF
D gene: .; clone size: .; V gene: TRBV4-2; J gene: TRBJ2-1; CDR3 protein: CASSPPGPYNEQFF
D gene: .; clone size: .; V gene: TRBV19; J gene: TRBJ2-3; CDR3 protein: CASSSGTVAYTDTQYF
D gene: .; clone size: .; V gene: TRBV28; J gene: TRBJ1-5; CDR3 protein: CASIGQHQPQHF
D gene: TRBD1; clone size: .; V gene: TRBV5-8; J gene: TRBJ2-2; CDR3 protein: CASESGTGFPGELFF
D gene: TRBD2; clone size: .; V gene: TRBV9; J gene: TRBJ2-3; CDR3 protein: CASSVSGLAGAGDTQYF
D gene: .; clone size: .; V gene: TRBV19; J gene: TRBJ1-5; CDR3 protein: CASSIGAYSNQPQHF
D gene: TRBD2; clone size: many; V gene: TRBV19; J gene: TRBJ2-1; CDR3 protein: CASRRSGTRGLAGYNEQFF
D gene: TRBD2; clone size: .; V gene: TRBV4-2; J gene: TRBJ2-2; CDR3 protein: CASSQGGLAGRTNTGELFF
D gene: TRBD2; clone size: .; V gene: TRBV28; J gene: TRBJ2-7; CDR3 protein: CASKSLGREPYEQYF
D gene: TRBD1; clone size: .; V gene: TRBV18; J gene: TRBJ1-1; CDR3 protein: CASSPGQGPRNTEAFF
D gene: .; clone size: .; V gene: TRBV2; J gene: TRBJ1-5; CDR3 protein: CASSEDGAGTQPQHF
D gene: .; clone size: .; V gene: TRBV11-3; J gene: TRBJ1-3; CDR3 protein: CASSMGLRNTIYF
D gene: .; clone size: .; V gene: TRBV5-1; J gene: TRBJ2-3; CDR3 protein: CASSSGREDTQYF